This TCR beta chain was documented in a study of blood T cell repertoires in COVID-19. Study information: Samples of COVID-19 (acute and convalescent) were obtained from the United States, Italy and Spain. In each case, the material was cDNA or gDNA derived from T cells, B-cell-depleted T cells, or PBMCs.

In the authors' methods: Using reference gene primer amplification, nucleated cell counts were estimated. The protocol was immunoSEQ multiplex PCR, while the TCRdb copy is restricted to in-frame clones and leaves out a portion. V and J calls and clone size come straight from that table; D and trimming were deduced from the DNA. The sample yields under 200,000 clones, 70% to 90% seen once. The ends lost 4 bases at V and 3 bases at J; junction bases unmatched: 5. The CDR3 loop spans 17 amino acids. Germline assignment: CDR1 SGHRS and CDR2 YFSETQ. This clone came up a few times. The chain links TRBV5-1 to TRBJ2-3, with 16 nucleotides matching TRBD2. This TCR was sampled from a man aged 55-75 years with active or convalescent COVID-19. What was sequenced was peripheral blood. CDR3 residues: CASSQGLAGGPTDTQYF. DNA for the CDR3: TGCGCCAGCAGCCAGGGACTAGCGGGGGGGCCAACAGATACGCAGTATTTT.